This entry describes one T cell receptor beta chain. Its antigen is still unknown. This sample is drawn from a study of OX40 agonist ivuxolimab in advanced cancers. As for the study in general: Participants averaged approximately 60 years of age (range roughly 20 to 90) and were around 85% male.

Study-level results: Within 6 weeks, CD4+ and CD8+ blood T cells expanded clonally at 0.1 to 3.0 mg/kg.

Per germline, CDR1 LNHDA and CDR2 SQIVND (reference sequence). V gave up 3 bases and J gave up 3 bases, with 11 bases separating them. CDR3 length: 15 residues. Produced via immunoSEQ multiplex PCR; TCRdb's table is partial and in-frame only. Among about 46,000 clones listed, roughly 80% were seen once. The sequence was collected from an adult with an advanced solid tumor such as melanoma, head and neck, liver or kidney cancer. The gene calls are TRBV19 and TRBJ1-4; D might be TRBD1 (5 bases). This specimen was CD4+ or CD8+ T cells sorted from blood, taken in a trial of the OX40 agonist ivuxolimab. CDR3: CASSIPGGANEKLFF. The CDR3 DNA follows: TGTGCCAGTAGTATCCCGGGAGGGGCTAATGAAAAACTGTTTTTT.